The rows below give T cell receptor beta chains drawn from one sample of a study of blood T cell repertoires in COVID-19. Assay used: immunoSEQ multiplex PCR; TCRdb lists only in-frame clones, some missing. Among almost 200,000 clones, about 89% were seen once, and the ten largest hold roughly 8.4%. Sequencing was carried out using PBMCs or T cells enriched from blood (not recorded which). These receptors were collected from a woman under 30 who had recovered from COVID-19. Both conserved end residues are part of each CDR3. The D gene is left open where the match is weak.

V gene: TRBV21-1
D gene: NA
J gene: TRBJ1-5
CDR3 protein: CASSGPSGYSNQPQHF
CDR3 DNA: TGTGCCAGCAGCGGTCCGAGCGGGTATAGCAATCAGCCCCAGCATTTT

V gene: TRBV27
D gene: TRBD1
J gene: TRBJ2-2
CDR3 protein: CASSFADRGTGELFF
CDR3 DNA: TGTGCCAGCAGTTTTGCGGACAGGGGCACCGGGGAGCTGTTTTTT

V gene: TRBV10-2
D gene: TRBD1
J gene: TRBJ1-1
CDR3 protein: CASRVGQGNTEAFF
CDR3 DNA: TGCGCCAGCAGGGTCGGACAGGGGAACACTGAAGCTTTCTTT

V gene: TRBV3-1/TRBV3-2
D gene: TRBD1
J gene: TRBJ1-4
CDR3 protein: CASSQSTGGWREKLFF
CDR3 DNA: TGTGCCAGCAGCCAGAGTACAGGGGGCTGGCGAGAAAAACTGTTTTTT

V gene: TRBV2
D gene: NA
J gene: TRBJ1-1
CDR3 protein: CASTYTVVAMNTEAFF
CDR3 DNA: TGTGCCAGCACTTATACAGTTGTCGCGATGAACACTGAAGCTTTCTTT

V gene: TRBV11-2
D gene: NA
J gene: TRBJ1-2
CDR3 protein: CASSLDPGLGYGYTF
CDR3 DNA: TGTGCCAGCAGCTTAGATCCGGGACTTGGGTATGGCTACACCTTC

V gene: TRBV11-2
D gene: TRBD2
J gene: TRBJ2-7
CDR3 protein: CASSQNPGGGLNEQYF
CDR3 DNA: TGTGCCAGCAGCCAAAACCCCGGGGGGGGGCTGAACGAGCAGTACTTC

V gene: TRBV2
D gene: TRBD1
J gene: TRBJ1-2
CDR3 protein: CASRTGVPRANYGYTF
CDR3 DNA: TGTGCCAGCCGGACAGGGGTGCCCCGAGCTAACTATGGCTACACCTTC

V gene: TRBV28
D gene: NA
J gene: TRBJ1-1
CDR3 protein: CASRGDPGAFF
CDR3 DNA: TGTGCCAGCAGAGGAGACCCGGGAGCTTTCTTT

V gene: TRBV28
D gene: TRBD1
J gene: TRBJ1-5
CDR3 protein: CASTTEGDRGFNQPQHF
CDR3 DNA: TGTGCCAGCACCACCGAAGGGGACAGGGGGTTCAATCAGCCCCAGCATTTT

V gene: TRBV24-1
D gene: NA
J gene: TRBJ2-3
CDR3 protein: CATSDLLADTQYF
CDR3 DNA: TGTGCCACCAGTGATCTCTTAGCAGATACGCAGTATTTT

V gene: TRBV5-1
D gene: NA
J gene: TRBJ1-4
CDR3 protein: CASSLAPGVANEKLFF
CDR3 DNA: TGCGCCAGCAGCTTGGCCCCGGGTGTGGCTAATGAAAAACTGTTTTTT

V gene: TRBV5-5
D gene: NA
J gene: TRBJ2-3
CDR3 protein: CASSSGPRAAPDTQYF
CDR3 DNA: TGTGCCAGCAGCTCCGGGCCCCGAGCGGCACCAGATACGCAGTATTTT

V gene: TRBV7-2
D gene: TRBD1
J gene: TRBJ2-3
CDR3 protein: CASSPRDRSTDTQYF
CDR3 DNA: TGTGCCAGCAGCCCCCGGGACAGGAGCACAGATACGCAGTATTTT

V gene: TRBV6-5
D gene: NA
J gene: TRBJ2-3
CDR3 protein: CASRRDSTDTQYF
CDR3 DNA: TGTGCCAGCAGACGCGATAGCACAGATACGCAGTATTTT

V gene: TRBV5-1
D gene: NA
J gene: TRBJ1-1
CDR3 protein: CASSLGGWYYTEAFF
CDR3 DNA: TGCGCCAGCAGCTTGGGCGGCTGGTACTACACTGAAGCTTTCTTT

V gene: TRBV5-1
D gene: NA
J gene: TRBJ2-2
CDR3 protein: CASSPRGVRETGELFF
CDR3 DNA: TGCGCCAGCAGCCCAAGAGGGGTCCGGGAGACCGGGGAGCTGTTTTTT

V gene: TRBV4-2
D gene: TRBD2
J gene: TRBJ2-2
CDR3 protein: CASRLTSGTGELFF
CDR3 DNA: TGTGCCAGCAGGCTTACTAGCGGCACCGGGGAGCTGTTTTTT